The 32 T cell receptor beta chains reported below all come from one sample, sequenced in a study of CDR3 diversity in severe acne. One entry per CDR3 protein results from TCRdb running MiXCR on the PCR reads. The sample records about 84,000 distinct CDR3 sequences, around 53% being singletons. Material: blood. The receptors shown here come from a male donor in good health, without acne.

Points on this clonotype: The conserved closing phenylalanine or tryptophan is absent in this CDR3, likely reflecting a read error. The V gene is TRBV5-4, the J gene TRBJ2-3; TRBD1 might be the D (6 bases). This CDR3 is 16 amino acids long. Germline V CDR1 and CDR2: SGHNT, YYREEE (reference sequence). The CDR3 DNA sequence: TGTGCCGGCAGCGGTACAGGGATCCCCGAGGGAGATACGCAGTATCTT. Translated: CAGSGTGIPEGDTQYL.

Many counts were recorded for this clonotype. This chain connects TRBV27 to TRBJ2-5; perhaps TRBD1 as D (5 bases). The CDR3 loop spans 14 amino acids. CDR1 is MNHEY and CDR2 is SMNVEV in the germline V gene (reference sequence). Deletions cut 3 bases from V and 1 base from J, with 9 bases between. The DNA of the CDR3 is TGTGCCAGCAGTTTTCAGCAGGGCCAAGAGACCCAGTACTTC. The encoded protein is CASSFQQGQETQYF.

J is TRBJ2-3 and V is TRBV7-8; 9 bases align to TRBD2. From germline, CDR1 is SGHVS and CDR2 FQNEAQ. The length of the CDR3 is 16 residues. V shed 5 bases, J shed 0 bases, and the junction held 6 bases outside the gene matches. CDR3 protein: CASSPRLAVSTDTQYF. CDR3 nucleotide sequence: TGTGCCAGCAGCCCCAGACTAGCGGTTAGCACAGATACGCAGTATTTT.

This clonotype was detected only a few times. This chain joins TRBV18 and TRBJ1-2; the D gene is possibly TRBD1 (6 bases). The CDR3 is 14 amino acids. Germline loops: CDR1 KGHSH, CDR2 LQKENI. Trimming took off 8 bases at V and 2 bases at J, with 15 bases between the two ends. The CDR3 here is CASQGSGGNYGYTF. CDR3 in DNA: TGTGCCAGCCAGGGCTCGGGGGGCAACTATGGCTACACCTTC.

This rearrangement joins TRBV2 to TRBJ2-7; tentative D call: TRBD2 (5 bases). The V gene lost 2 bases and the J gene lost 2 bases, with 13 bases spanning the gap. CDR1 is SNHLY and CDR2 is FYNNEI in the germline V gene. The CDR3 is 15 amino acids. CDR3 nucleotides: TGTGCCAGCAGTGAAAGAGCGGACCGACCCTACGAGCAGTACTTC. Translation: CASSERADRPYEQYF.

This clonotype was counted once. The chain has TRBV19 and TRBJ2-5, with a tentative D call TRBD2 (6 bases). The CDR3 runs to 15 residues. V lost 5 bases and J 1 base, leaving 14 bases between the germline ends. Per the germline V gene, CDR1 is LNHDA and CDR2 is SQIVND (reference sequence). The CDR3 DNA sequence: TGTGCCAGTAGTCCGCTAAGGGACTTCCAAGAGACCCAGTACTTC. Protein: CASSPLRDFQETQYF. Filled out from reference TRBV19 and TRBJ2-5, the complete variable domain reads DGGITQSPKYLFRKEGQNVTLSCEQNLNHDAMYWYRQDPGQGLRLIYYSQIVNDFQKGDIAEGYSVSREKKESFPLTVTSAQKNPTAFYLCASSPLRDFQETQYFGPGTRLLVL.

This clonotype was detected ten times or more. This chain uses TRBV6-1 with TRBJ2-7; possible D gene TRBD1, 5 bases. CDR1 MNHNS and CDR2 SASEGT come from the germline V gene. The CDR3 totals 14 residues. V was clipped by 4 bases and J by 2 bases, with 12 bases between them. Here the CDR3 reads CASSGLTAPYEQYF. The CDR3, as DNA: TGTGCCAGCAGTGGTCTGACAGCCCCCTACGAGCAGTACTTC.

The CDR3 sequence: CAISVGGELFF. Here the CDR3 DNA reads TGTGCCATCAGTGTGGGCGGGGAGCTGTTTTTT. The chain links TRBV10-3 to TRBJ2-2; D unresolved. CDR1 ENHRY and CDR2 SYGVKD come from the germline V gene. With 4 bases removed from V and 7 bases from J, the gap between germline ends came to 4 bases. The CDR3 has 11 residues.

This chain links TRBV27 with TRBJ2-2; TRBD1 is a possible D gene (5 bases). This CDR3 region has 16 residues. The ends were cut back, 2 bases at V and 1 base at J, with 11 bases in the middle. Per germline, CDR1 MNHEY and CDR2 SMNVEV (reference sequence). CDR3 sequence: CASSLADSLNTGELFF. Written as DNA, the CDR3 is TGTGCCAGCAGTTTAGCAGACAGTCTGAACACCGGGGAGCTGTTTTTT.

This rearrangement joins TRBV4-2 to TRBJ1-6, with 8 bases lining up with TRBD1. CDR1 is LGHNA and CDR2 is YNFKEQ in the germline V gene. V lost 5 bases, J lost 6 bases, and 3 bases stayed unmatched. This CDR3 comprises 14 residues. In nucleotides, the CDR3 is TGTGCCAGCAGCGCCGACAGGGGTAATTCACCCCTCCACTTT. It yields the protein CASSADRGNSPLHF.

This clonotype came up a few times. The CDR3 DNA sequence: TGCAGCATTATGACAGGCTCTGGAAACACCATATATTTT. Its translation is CSIMTGSGNTIYF. The chain combines TRBV29-1 with TRBJ1-3; maybe TRBD1 (6 bases). In germline, CDR1 is SQVTM, CDR2 ANQGSEA. The CDR3 totals 13 residues. The germline V and J ends were trimmed by 8 bases and 0 bases, with 11 bases remaining between them.

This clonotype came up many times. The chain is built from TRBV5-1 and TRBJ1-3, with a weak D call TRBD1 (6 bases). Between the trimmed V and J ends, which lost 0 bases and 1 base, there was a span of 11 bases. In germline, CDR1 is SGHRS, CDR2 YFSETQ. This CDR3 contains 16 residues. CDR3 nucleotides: TGCGCCAGCAGCTTGGGGGCACAGGGATCTGGAAACACCATATATTTT. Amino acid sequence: CASSLGAQGSGNTIYF.

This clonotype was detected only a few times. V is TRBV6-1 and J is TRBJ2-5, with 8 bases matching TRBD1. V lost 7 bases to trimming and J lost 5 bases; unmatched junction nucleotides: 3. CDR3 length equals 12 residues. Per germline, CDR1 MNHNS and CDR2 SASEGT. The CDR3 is CASTRDRETQYF. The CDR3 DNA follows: TGTGCCAGCACTCGGGACAGGGAGACCCAGTACTTC.

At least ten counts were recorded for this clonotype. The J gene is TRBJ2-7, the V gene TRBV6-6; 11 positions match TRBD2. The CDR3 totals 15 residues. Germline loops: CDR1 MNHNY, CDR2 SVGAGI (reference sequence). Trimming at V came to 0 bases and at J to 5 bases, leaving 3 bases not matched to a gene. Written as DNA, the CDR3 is TGTGCCAGCAGTTACTCGAGTAGCGGGAGGGACGAGCAGTACTTC. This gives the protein CASSYSSSGRDEQYF.

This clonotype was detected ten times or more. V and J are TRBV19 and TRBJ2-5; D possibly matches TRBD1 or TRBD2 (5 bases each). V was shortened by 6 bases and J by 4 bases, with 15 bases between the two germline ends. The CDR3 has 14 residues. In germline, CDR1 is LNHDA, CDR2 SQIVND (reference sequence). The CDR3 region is CASSRLGVLETQYF. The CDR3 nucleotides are TGTGCCAGTAGCCGGCTGGGGGTGTTAGAGACCCAGTACTTC. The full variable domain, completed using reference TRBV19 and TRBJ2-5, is DGGITQSPKYLFRKEGQNVTLSCEQNLNHDAMYWYRQDPGQGLRLIYYSQIVNDFQKGDIAEGYSVSREKKESFPLTVTSAQKNPTAFYLCASSRLGVLETQYFGPGTRLLVL.

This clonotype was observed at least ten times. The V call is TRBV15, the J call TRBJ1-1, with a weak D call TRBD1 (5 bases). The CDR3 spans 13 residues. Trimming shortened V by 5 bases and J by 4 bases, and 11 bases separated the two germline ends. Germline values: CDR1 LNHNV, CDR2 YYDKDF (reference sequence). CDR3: CATSLWRGTEAFF. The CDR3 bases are TGTGCCACCAGCCTGTGGAGGGGCACTGAAGCTTTCTTT.

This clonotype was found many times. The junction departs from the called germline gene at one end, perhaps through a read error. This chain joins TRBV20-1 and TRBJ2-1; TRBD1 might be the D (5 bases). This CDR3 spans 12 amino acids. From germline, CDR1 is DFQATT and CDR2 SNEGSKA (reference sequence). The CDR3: CSAKTAYNEQLF. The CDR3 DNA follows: TGCAGTGCTAAGACAGCATACAATGAGCAGCTCTTC.

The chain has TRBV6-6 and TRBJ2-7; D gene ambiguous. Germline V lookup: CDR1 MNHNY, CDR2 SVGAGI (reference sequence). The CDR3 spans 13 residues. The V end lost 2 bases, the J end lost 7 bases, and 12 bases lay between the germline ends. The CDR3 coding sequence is TGTGCCAGCAGTTACCCGGCCCGCGATGAGCAGTACTTC. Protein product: CASSYPARDEQYF.

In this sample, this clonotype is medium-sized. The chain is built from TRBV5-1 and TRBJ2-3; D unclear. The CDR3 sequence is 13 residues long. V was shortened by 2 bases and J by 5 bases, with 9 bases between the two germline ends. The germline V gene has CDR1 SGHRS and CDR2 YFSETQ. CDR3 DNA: TGCGCCAGCAGCTTTGAACGTCGAGATACGCAGTATTTT. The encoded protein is CASSFERRDTQYF.

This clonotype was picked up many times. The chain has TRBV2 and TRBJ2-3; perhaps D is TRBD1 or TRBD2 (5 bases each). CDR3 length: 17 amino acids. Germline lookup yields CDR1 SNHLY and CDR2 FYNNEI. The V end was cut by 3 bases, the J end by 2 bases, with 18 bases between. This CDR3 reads CASSDHYRGDHTDTQYF. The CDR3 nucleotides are TGTGCCAGCAGTGACCACTACCGAGGGGATCACACAGATACGCAGTATTTT. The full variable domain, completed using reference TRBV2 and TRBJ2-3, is EPEVTQTPSHQVTQMGQEVILRCVPISNHLYFYWYRQILGQKVEFLVSFYNNEISEKSEIFDDQFSVERPDGSNFTLKIRSTKLEDSAMYFCASSDHYRGDHTDTQYFGPGTRLTVL.

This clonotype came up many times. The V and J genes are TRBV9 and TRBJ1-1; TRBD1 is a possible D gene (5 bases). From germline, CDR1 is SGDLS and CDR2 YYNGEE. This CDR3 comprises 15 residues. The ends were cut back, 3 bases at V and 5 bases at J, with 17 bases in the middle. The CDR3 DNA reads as TGTGCCAGCAGCGCGTCGGGACGACTGGGAACTGAAGCTTTCTTT. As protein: CASSASGRLGTEAFF.

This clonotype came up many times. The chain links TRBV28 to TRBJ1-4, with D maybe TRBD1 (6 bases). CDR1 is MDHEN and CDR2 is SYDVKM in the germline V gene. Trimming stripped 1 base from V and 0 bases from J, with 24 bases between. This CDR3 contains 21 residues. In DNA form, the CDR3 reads TGTGCCAGCAGTTTATTCCGCCCCTGGACAGCGTACCTCTCAACTAATGAAAAACTGTTTTTT. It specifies CASSLFRPWTAYLSTNEKLFF.

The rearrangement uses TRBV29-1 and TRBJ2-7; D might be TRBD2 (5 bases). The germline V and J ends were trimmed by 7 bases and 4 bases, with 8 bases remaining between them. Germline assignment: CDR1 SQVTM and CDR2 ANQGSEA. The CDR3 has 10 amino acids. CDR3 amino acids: CSGRGYEQYF. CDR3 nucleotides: TGCAGCGGGAGAGGGTACGAGCAGTACTTC.

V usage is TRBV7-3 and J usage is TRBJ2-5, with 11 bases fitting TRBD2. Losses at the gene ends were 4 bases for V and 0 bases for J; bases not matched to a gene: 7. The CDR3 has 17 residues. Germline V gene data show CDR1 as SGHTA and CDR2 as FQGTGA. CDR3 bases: TGTGCCAGCAGCTCGACTAGCGGGAACCTGTACCAAGAGACCCAGTACTTC. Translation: CASSSTSGNLYQETQYF.

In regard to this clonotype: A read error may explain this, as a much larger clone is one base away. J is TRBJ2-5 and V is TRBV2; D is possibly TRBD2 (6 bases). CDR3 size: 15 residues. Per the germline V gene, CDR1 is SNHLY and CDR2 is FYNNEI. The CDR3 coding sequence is TGTGCCAGCGGTGAGAGCCGACTAGTTGGAAAGACCCAGTACTTC. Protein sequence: CASGESRLVGKTQYF.

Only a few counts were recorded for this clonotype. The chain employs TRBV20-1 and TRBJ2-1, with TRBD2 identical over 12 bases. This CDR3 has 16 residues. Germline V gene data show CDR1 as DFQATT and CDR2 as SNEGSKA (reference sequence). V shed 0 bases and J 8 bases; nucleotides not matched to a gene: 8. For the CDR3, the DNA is TGCAGTGCTAGAGATGCTAGCGGGGGGGCATTCTATGAGCAGTTCTTC. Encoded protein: CSARDASGGAFYEQFF.

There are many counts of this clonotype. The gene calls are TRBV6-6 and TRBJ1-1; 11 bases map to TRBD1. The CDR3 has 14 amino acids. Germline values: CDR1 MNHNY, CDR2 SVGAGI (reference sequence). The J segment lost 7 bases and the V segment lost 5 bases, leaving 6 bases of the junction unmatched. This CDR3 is CASSRSGTGGEAFF. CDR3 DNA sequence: TGTGCCAGCAGTAGATCCGGGACAGGGGGTGAAGCTTTCTTT.

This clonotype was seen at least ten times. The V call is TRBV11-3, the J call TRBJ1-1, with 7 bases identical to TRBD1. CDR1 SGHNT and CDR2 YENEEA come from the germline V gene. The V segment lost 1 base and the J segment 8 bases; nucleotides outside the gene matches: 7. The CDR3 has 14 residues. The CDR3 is CASSLVGDRPEAFF. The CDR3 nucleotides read TGTGCCAGCAGCTTAGTAGGGGACAGACCCGAAGCTTTCTTT.

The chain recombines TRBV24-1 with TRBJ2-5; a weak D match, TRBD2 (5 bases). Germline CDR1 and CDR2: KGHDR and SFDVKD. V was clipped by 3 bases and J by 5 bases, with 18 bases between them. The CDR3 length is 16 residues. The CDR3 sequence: CATSDPGSIKGETQYF. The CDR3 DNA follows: TGTGCCACCAGTGATCCGGGATCCATCAAGGGTGAGACCCAGTACTTC.

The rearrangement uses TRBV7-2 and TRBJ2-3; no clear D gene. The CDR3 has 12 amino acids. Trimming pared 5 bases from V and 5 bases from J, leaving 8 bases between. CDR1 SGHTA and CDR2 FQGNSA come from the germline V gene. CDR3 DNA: TGTGCCAGCAGCGAAAACGGAGATACGCAGTATTTT. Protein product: CASSENGDTQYF.

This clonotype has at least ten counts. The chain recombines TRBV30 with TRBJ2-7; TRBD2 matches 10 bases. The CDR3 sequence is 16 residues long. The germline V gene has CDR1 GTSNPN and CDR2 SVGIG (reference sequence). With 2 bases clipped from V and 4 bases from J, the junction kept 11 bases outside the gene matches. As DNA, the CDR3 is TGTGCCTGGAGTCCATTTGGACTAGCGGAACTTTACGAGCAGTACTTC. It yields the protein CAWSPFGLAELYEQYF.

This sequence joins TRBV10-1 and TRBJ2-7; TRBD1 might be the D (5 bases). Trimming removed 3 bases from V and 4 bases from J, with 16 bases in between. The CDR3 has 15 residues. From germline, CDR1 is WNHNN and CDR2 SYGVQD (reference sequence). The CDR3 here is CASSDDTLGQYEQYF. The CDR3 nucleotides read TGCGCCAGCAGTGACGACACCCTCGGACAATACGAGCAGTACTTC.